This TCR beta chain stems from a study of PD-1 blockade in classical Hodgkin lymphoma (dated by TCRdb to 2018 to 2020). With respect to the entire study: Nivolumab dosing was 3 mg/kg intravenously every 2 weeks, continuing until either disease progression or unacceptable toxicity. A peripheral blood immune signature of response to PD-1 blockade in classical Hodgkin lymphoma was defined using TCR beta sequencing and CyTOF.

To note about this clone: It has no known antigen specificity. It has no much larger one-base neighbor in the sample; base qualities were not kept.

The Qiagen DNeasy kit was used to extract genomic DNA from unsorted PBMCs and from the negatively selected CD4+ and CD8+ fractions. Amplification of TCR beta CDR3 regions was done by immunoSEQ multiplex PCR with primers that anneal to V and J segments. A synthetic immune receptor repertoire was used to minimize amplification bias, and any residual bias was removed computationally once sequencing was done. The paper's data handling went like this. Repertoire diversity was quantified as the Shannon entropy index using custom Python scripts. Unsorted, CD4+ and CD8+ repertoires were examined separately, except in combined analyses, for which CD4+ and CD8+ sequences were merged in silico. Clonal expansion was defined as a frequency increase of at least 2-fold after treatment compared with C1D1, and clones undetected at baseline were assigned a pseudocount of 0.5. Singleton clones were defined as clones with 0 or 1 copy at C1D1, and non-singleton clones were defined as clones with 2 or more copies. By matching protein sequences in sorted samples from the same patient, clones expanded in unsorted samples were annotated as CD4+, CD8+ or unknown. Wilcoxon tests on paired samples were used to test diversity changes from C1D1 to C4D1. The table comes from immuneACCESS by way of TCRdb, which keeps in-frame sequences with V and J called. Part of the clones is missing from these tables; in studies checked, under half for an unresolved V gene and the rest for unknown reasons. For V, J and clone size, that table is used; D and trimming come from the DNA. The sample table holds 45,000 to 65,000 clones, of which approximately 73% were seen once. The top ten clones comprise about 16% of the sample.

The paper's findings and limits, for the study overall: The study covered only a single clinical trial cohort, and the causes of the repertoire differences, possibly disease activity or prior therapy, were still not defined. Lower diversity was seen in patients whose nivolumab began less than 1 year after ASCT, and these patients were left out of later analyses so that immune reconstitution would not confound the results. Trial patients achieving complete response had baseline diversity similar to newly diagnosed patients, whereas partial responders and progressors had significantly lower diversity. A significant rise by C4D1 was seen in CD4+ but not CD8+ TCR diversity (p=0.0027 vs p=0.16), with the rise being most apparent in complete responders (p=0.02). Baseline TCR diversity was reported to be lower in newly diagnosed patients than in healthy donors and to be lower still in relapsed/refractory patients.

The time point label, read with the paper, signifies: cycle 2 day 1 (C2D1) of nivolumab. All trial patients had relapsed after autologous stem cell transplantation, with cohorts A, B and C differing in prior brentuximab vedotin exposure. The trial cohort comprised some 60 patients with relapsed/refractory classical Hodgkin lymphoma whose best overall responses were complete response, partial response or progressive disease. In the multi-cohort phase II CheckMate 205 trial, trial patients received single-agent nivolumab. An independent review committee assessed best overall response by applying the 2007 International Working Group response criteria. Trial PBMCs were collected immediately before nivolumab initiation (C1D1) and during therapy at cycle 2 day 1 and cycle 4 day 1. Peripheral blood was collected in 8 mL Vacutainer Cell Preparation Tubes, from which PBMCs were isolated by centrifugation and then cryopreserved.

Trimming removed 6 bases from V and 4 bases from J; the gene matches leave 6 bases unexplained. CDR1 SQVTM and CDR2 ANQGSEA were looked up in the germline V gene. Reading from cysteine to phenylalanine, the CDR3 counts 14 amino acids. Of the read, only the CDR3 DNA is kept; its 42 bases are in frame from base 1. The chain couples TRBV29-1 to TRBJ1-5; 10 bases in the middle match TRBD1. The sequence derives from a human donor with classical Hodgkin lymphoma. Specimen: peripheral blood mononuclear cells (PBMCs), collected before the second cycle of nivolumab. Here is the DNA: TGCAGCGTAGCCGACAGGGGGCTAAATCAGCCCCAGCATTTT. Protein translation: CSVADRGLNQPQHF.